The 3 T cell receptor beta chains below come from one sample, sequenced in a study of OX40 agonist ivuxolimab in advanced cancers. Generated by immunoSEQ multiplex PCR, the TCRdb table keeps only in-frame clones and is missing some. The data show tens of thousands of clones, 90% to 95% seen once. Source: CD4+ or CD8+ T cells sorted from blood, taken in a trial of the OX40 agonist ivuxolimab. The receptors here all came from an adult with an advanced solid tumor such as melanoma, head and neck, liver or kidney cancer.

This clone is a singleton in its sample. V gene TRBV4-2 combines with J gene TRBJ2-5; 10 nucleotides align to TRBD2. J was trimmed by 4 bases and V by 4 bases; bases with no gene match: 12. CDR1 LGHNA and CDR2 YNFKEQ come from the germline V gene. The length of the CDR3 is 17 residues. The CDR3 region has the DNA TGTGCCAGCAGCCTACGGGAAGCTAGCGGGAGAGGAGAGACCCAGTACTTC. Protein product: CASSLREASGRGETQYF.

The rearrangement uses TRBV15 and TRBJ2-5; D is ambiguous. The CDR3 runs to 13 residues. Germline V lookup: CDR1 LNHNV, CDR2 YYDKDF (reference sequence). The germline V and J ends were trimmed by 3 bases and 5 bases, with 10 bases remaining between them. The CDR3 protein is CATSRGIGETQYF. The CDR3 DNA follows: TGTGCCACCAGCAGGGGGATCGGGGAGACCCAGTACTTC.

A single count supports this clone. This chain joins TRBV28 and TRBJ2-5, with TRBD2 identical over 11 bases. The CDR3 is 13 residues long. Germline-derived CDR1 and CDR2 are MDHEN and SYDVKM. Trimming took 9 bases from V and 1 from J; bases not matched to a gene: 1. Here the CDR3 DNA reads TGTGCCAGGGGACTAGCGGCCCAAGAGACCCAGTACTTC. Its protein product is CARGLAAQETQYF.